The rows below give T cell receptor beta chains drawn from one sample of a study of blood T cell repertoires in COVID-19. Profiled with immunoSEQ multiplex PCR; TCRdb holds only in-frame clones, not every one. This table has 200,000 or so clones, around nine tenths appearing once. The specimen sequenced was peripheral blood. The receptors come from a man between 65 and 85 years old with active or convalescent COVID-19. CDR3s include the opening cysteine and the closing phenylalanine or tryptophan. Each record gives: clone size, J gene, V gene, D gene, CDR3 protein, CDR3 DNA. A D gene is named only where the DNA matches it firmly. Only part of the rows carry a size: once, few, many, or a class if the clone is expanded.

>few|TRBJ1-4|TRBV5-8|TRBD1
CASSLGTGALTNEKLFF
TGTGCCAGCAGCCTTGGGACAGGGGCGCTAACTAATGAAAAACTGTTTTTT
>NA|TRBJ1-1|TRBV30|NA
CAWSSGAEAFF
TGTGCCTGGAGTTCGGGGGCTGAAGCTTTCTTT
>few|TRBJ1-6|TRBV3-1/TRBV3-2|TRBD1
CASSQGTGGNSPLHF
TGTGCCAGCAGCCAGGGGACAGGGGGGAATTCACCCCTCCACTTT
>once|TRBJ1-1|TRBV6-2/TRBV6-3|NA
CASSRTIRDINTEAFF
TGTGCCAGCAGTCGCACTATCCGGGACATAAACACTGAAGCTTTCTTT
>NA|TRBJ2-1|TRBV5-1|TRBD2
CASSLGDYPEQFF
TGCGCCAGCAGCTTGGGGGACTATCCAGAGCAGTTCTTC
>NA|TRBJ1-5|TRBV4-3|NA
CASSQDWGVHQPQHF
TGCGCCAGCAGCCAAGATTGGGGGGTACATCAGCCCCAGCATTTT
>few|TRBJ2-7|TRBV18|TRBD2
CASSPLASGRDYEQYF
TGTGCCAGCTCACCACTTGCTAGCGGGAGGGATTACGAGCAGTACTTC
>NA|TRBJ2-7|TRBV5-1|TRBD2
CASSFQGSGEYEQYF
TGCGCCAGCAGCTTCCAAGGTAGCGGGGAGTACGAGCAGTACTTC
>NA|TRBJ2-3|TRBV4-3|TRBD1
CASSQEQTGGPDTQYF
TGCGCCAGCAGCCAAGAGCAGACAGGGGGCCCAGATACGCAGTATTTT
>NA|TRBJ1-2|TRBV28|NA
CASSWPEGLSSGYTF
TGTGCCAGCAGTTGGCCTGAGGGACTCTCGAGTGGCTACACCTTC
>NA|TRBJ1-3|TRBV6-5|NA
CASSSSSGNTIYF
TGTGCCAGCAGTAGCTCTTCTGGAAACACCATATATTTT
>once|TRBJ2-7|TRBV2|TRBD2
CASSVGGSRYEQYF
TGTGCCAGCAGTGTAGGCGGGAGCCGCTACGAGCAGTACTTC
>once|TRBJ2-7|TRBV6-2/TRBV6-3|TRBD1
CASSRTDRVGYEQYF
TGTGCCAGCAGCCGCACAGACAGGGTAGGCTACGAGCAGTACTTC
>NA|TRBJ2-2|TRBV19|NA
CASTSGEPGELFF
TGTGCCAGTACATCGGGGGAACCCGGGGAGCTGTTTTTT
>NA|TRBJ1-3|TRBV7-9|NA
CASSQQEGVYSGNTIYF
TGTGCCAGCAGCCAACAAGAGGGCGTATACTCTGGAAACACCATATATTTT
>NA|TRBJ1-3|TRBV9|NA
CASSPQQSFSGNTIYF
TGTGCCAGCAGCCCGCAACAGTCCTTCTCTGGAAACACCATATATTTT
>NA|TRBJ2-7|TRBV10-3|NA
CAISESGLSYEQYF
TGTGCCATCAGTGAGTCGGGACTTTCCTACGAGCAGTACTTC
>NA|TRBJ2-1|TRBV5-5|TRBD2
CASSPSGVSGLGIF
TGTGCCAGCAGCCCAAGTGGAGTTTCGGGACTAGGAATCTTC
>NA|TRBJ1-6|TRBV28|NA
CASSFSAAGHNSPLHF
TGTGCCAGCAGTTTCTCTGCGGCAGGGCATAATTCACCCCTCCACTTT
>NA|TRBJ2-6|TRBV30|NA
CAWSLAGSGANVLTF
TGTGCCTGGAGTCTTGCAGGTTCTGGGGCCAACGTCCTGACTTTC
>NA|TRBJ1-6|TRBV27|TRBD1
CASSLYPTGVNSPLHF
TGTGCCAGCAGTTTATACCCGACAGGGGTCAATTCACCCCTCCACTTT
>NA|TRBJ2-1|TRBV7-7|NA
CASSLAAGNEQFF
TGTGCCAGCAGCTTAGCGGCAGGGAATGAGCAGTTCTTC
>NA|TRBJ1-1|TRBV23-1|TRBD1
CASSPHYRQGDTEAFF
TGCGCCAGCAGTCCTCATTACCGACAGGGAGACACTGAAGCTTTCTTT
>NA|TRBJ2-5|TRBV6-1|TRBD2
CASSDGGGQETQYF
TGTGCCAGCAGTGATGGGGGGGGCCAAGAGACCCAGTACTTC
>NA|TRBJ2-5|TRBV30|TRBD1
CAWSVLAGQGQETQYF
TGTGCCTGGAGTGTACTGGCTGGACAGGGCCAAGAGACCCAGTACTTC
>NA|TRBJ1-5|TRBV6-7|NA
CASSYCAYLEPQHF
TGTGCCAGCAGTTACTGTGCCTATCTAGAGCCCCAGCATTTT
>few|TRBJ2-2|TRBV27|NA
CASSVDYFTGELFF
TGTGCCAGCAGCGTAGACTACTTCACCGGGGAGCTGTTTTTT
>NA|TRBJ2-6|TRBV6-1|NA
CASSGSLGGAGANVLTF
TGTGCCAGCAGTGGGAGCCTAGGGGGGGCTGGGGCCAACGTCCTGACTTTC
>once|TRBJ1-1|TRBV7-2|TRBD1
CASSVQGAGNTEAFF
TGTGCCAGCAGCGTACAGGGGGCCGGGAACACTGAAGCTTTCTTT
>NA|TRBJ2-4|TRBV6-5|TRBD1
CASSYGRGRENIQYF
TGTGCCAGCAGTTACGGCAGGGGGCGAGAAAACATTCAGTACTTC
>once|TRBJ2-5|TRBV10-3|NA
CAISDPGGAQETQYF
TGTGCCATCAGTGACCCTGGAGGGGCCCAAGAGACCCAGTACTTC
>NA|TRBJ1-2|TRBV7-2|NA
CASSYQSGGAGGYTF
TGTGCCAGCAGCTATCAATCGGGAGGGGCTGGTGGCTACACCTTC
>NA|TRBJ2-3|TRBV13|NA
CASSLFRTDTQYF
TGTGCCAGCAGCTTGTTCCGTACAGATACGCAGTATTTT
>NA|TRBJ2-5|TRBV20-1|TRBD2
CSASFVFSGRRETQYF
TGCAGTGCTAGTTTCGTCTTTAGCGGGAGACGAGAGACCCAGTACTTC
>NA|TRBJ2-3|TRBV27|NA
CASSFRGTDTQYF
TGTGCCAGCAGTTTTCGAGGCACAGATACGCAGTATTTT
>NA|TRBJ2-1|TRBV18|NA
CASSPLAGTYNEQFF
TGTGCCAGCTCACCCCTTGCGGGAACCTACAATGAGCAGTTCTTC
>NA|TRBJ1-2|TRBV6-5|TRBD1
CATTSGGWYGYTF
TGTGCCACAACATCAGGGGGCTGGTATGGCTACACCTTC
>NA|TRBJ1-5|TRBV6-5|NA
CASRRAGVQPQHF
TGTGCCAGCAGGAGGGCGGGGGTTCAGCCCCAGCATTTT
>NA|TRBJ1-1|TRBV21-1|NA
CASRPRAGGIIF
TGTGCCAGCAGACCAAGGGCCGGGGGGATTATCTTT
>NA|TRBJ2-5|TRBV2|TRBD1
CASSERDRGGTQYF
TGTGCCAGCAGTGAACGGGACAGGGGAGGGACCCAGTACTTC
>NA|TRBJ2-3|TRBV5-4|NA
CASSGATQYF
TGTGCCAGCAGTGGGGCTACGCAGTATTTT
>NA|TRBJ1-6|TRBV6-1|TRBD1
CASSEWSLGGTGNSPLHF
TGTGCCAGCAGTGAATGGAGTCTTGGCGGGACAGGTAATTCACCCCTCCACTTT
>NA|TRBJ2-7|TRBV9|NA
CASSVGILSSYEQYF
TGTGCCAGCAGCGTAGGAATACTTAGCTCCTACGAGCAGTACTTC
>NA|TRBJ2-7|TRBV10-3|TRBD1
CAISEKTGWDEQYF
TGTGCCATCAGTGAGAAGACAGGGTGGGACGAGCAGTACTTC
>NA|TRBJ2-5|TRBV10-2|TRBD2
CASGAAGPETQYF
TGCGCCAGCGGGGCAGCGGGACCGGAGACCCAGTACTTC
>NA|TRBJ2-3|TRBV27|TRBD2
CASSPSGGTTDTQYF
TGTGCCAGCAGTCCTAGCGGGGGAACCACAGATACGCAGTATTTT
>once|TRBJ1-6|TRBV28|NA
CASSLSAGVGDSPLHF
TGTGCCAGCAGTTTATCCGCAGGGGTGGGAGATTCACCCCTCCACTTT
>NA|TRBJ2-3|TRBV19|NA
CASSIGVPDTQYF
TGTGCCAGTAGTATCGGGGTCCCAGATACGCAGTATTTT
>NA|TRBJ1-5|TRBV6-1|NA
CASSESQGPQPQHF
TGTGCCAGCAGTGAGTCCCAGGGTCCTCAGCCCCAGCATTTT
>NA|TRBJ2-6|TRBV5-6|NA
CASRPVRAGASGANVLTF
TGTGCCAGCAGGCCCGTTAGGGCAGGGGCCTCTGGGGCCAACGTCCTGACTTTC
>NA|TRBJ2-1|TRBV5-8|TRBD2
CASSLPLAEYNEQFF
TGTGCCAGCAGCTTGCCGCTAGCGGAATACAATGAGCAGTTCTTC
>NA|TRBJ2-3|TRBV13|NA
CASSLKGPMQDTQYF
TGTGCCAGCAGCTTAAAGGGGCCTATGCAAGATACGCAGTATTTT